A selection of T cell receptor beta chains follows, all from one sample in a study of cytomegalovirus exposure and HLA in healthy donors. Produced via immunoSEQ multiplex PCR; TCRdb's table is partial and in-frame only. The sample records 98,000 or so clones, around four fifths being singletons. Sample: PBMCs. The receptor set was obtained from a man aged 35 to 55 in good health and CMV-seronegative. Both conserved end residues are part of each CDR3. Fields, in order: J gene, V gene, CDR3 length, D gene, clone size, CDR3 DNA, CDR3 protein. A D gene is named only where the DNA matches it firmly. For some rows the clone size is stated as once, few or many, or as a class when expanded; others skip it.

TRBJ1-6	TRBV4-3	16	NA	NA	TGCGCCAGCAGCCCCTCTGGGGGGGGCAGAAATTCACCCCTCCACTTT	CASSPSGGGRNSPLHF
TRBJ1-4	TRBV28	16	NA	once	TGTGCCAGCGGGAATGGGAAGGGGGTGGGTAATGAAAAACTGTTTTTT	CASGNGKGVGNEKLFF
TRBJ1-2	TRBV6-5	13	TRBD1	NA	TGTGCCAGCAGCCCACGACAGGGTCGCGGCTACACCTTC	CASSPRQGRGYTF
TRBJ2-7	TRBV30	14	TRBD1	NA	TGTGCCTGGAGTGTGGGACAGGGGGTCCACGAGCAGTACTTC	CAWSVGQGVHEQYF
TRBJ2-7	TRBV11-3	13	NA	NA	TGTGCCAGCAGCCTAAACAGGGTCGGCGAGCAGTACTTC	CASSLNRVGEQYF
TRBJ2-1	TRBV4-3	17	TRBD2	NA	TGCGCCAGCAGCCCCACTAGCGGGGCAAGCTCCTACAATGAGCAGTTCTTC	CASSPTSGASSYNEQFF
TRBJ2-7	TRBV5-1	14	TRBD2	NA	TGCGCCAGCAGCTTGGCTAGCGGGGGGGTCGAGCAGTACTTC	CASSLASGGVEQYF
TRBJ1-4	TRBV6-6	15	TRBD1	NA	TGTGCCAGCAGTCCCGAGACAGGGGGTAATGAAAAACTGTTTTTT	CASSPETGGNEKLFF
TRBJ1-3	TRBV5-4	15	NA	NA	TGTGCCAGCAGCTTTGGACAGAGCTCTGGAAACACCATATATTTT	CASSFGQSSGNTIYF
TRBJ1-1	TRBV10-3	14	TRBD1	NA	TGTGCCATCAGTATAGGACAGGGGAGCACTGAAGCTTTCTTT	CAISIGQGSTEAFF
TRBJ1-6	TRBV7-2	18	TRBD1	NA	TGTGCCAGCAGCAGAGGACAGGGGAACCCTCTTGAGGGTCCACCCCTCCACTTT	CASSRGQGNPLEGPPLHF
TRBJ2-3	TRBV28	15	NA	NA	TGTGCCAGCAGTACACAGGACAGATCGATAGATACGCAGTATTTT	CASSTQDRSIDTQYF
TRBJ2-7	TRBV12-5	12	NA	NA	TGTGCTAGTGGGCCGACAGTCCGCGAGCAGTACTTC	CASGPTVREQYF
TRBJ2-3	TRBV6-1	15	NA	NA	TGTGCCAGCAGTGAAGCGCGGCAGAGGGCAGATACGCAGTATTTT	CASSEARQRADTQYF
TRBJ2-7	TRBV7-8	13	TRBD2	NA	TGTGCCAGCAGCTTACTAGCGGGGGGCGAGCAGTACTTC	CASSLLAGGEQYF
TRBJ2-7	TRBV28	12	NA	NA	TGTGCCAGCGAGCAGGACTCCTACGAGCAGTACTTC	CASEQDSYEQYF
TRBJ1-3	TRBV11-3	14	NA	NA	TGTGCCAGCAGCCCTGCGGGCTCTGGAAACACCATATATTTT	CASSPAGSGNTIYF
TRBJ2-4	TRBV19	15	NA	NA	TGTGCCAGTAGCCGAAATCGGGATAGGGGGAACATTCAGTACTTC	CASSRNRDRGNIQYF
TRBJ2-3	TRBV27	14	TRBD2	NA	TGTGCCAGCAGACTGACTAGCGGTCCAGCTACGCAGTATTTT	CASRLTSGPATQYF
TRBJ2-7	TRBV4-1	13	NA	NA	TGCGCCAGCAGCCAAGATCACAGGTACGAGCAGTACTTC	CASSQDHRYEQYF
TRBJ1-1	TRBV28	12	NA	NA	TGTGCCAGCAGTGATCAGACAGGCCAAGCTTTCTTT	CASSDQTGQAFF
TRBJ2-7	TRBV19	14	TRBD2	once	TGTGCCAGTACTACCTCATGGGGCGGGGGCGAGCAGTACTTC	CASTTSWGGGEQYF
TRBJ1-5	TRBV11-2	16	NA	NA	TGTGCCAGCAGCTTATCATCTGTATCAGGGAATCAGCCCCAGCATTTT	CASSLSSVSGNQPQHF
TRBJ2-2	TRBV7-2	13	NA	NA	TGTGCCAGCAGCGCTACCCGTTTGGGGGAGCTGTTTTTT	CASSATRLGELFF
TRBJ2-3	TRBV11-3	14	TRBD2	few	TGTGCCAGCAGTAGTAGGGAGGGTCCAGATACGCAGTATTTT	CASSSREGPDTQYF
TRBJ2-3	TRBV14	13	NA	NA	TGTGCCAGCAGCCCCTGGGGGCCAGATACGCAGTATTTT	CASSPWGPDTQYF
TRBJ2-1	TRBV5-1	15	NA	NA	TGCGCCAGCAGCTTCGGACTAAAAGGGGACCCTGAGCAGTTCTTC	CASSFGLKGDPEQFF
TRBJ2-3	TRBV29-1	14	NA	NA	TGCAGCGTTGAATCGTTGGCTAGCACAGATACGCAGTATTTT	CSVESLASTDTQYF
TRBJ1-4	TRBV5-5	16	TRBD1	few	TGTGCCAGCAGCTTGGACCCGGGACAGGGCTATGAAAAACTGTTTTTT	CASSLDPGQGYEKLFF
TRBJ2-2	TRBV9	14	TRBD2	NA	TGTGCCAGCAGCGTAGGGGGGGGCACCGGGGAGCTGTTTTTT	CASSVGGGTGELFF
TRBJ2-1	TRBV7-2	12	NA	NA	TGTGCCAGCAGCTTAGAGTGGAGTGAGCAGTTCTTC	CASSLEWSEQFF
TRBJ1-4	TRBV7-6	14	NA	NA	TGTGCCAGCAGCTTATTAGCTCCCGGAGGAAAACTGTTTTTT	CASSLLAPGGKLFF
TRBJ2-7	TRBV6-1	17	TRBD2	NA	TGTGCCAGCAGTGAACCTCGGGGGGGGATCCACTCCTACGAGCAGTACTTC	CASSEPRGGIHSYEQYF
TRBJ1-5	TRBV6-6	16	TRBD1	once	TGTGCCAGCAGCCCGAGACAGGGTCCGGGCAATCAGCCCCAGCATTTT	CASSPRQGPGNQPQHF
TRBJ2-3	TRBV28	14	NA	NA	TGTGCCAGCAGTTTACACGGGAACCCAGATACGCAGTATTTT	CASSLHGNPDTQYF
TRBJ2-7	TRBV2	16	TRBD2	NA	TGTGCCAGCAGGGCCCGACTAGCGGGAGGAGGTGACGAGCAGTACTTC	CASRARLAGGGDEQYF
TRBJ2-3	TRBV2	14	TRBD1	NA	TGTGCCAGCAGTGGACAGGGGGCAGGAGATACGCAGTATTTT	CASSGQGAGDTQYF
TRBJ1-1	TRBV7-9	13	NA	NA	TGTTCCAGCACCCAGGCAGTGTGGACTGAAGCTTTCTTT	CSSTQAVWTEAFF
TRBJ2-1	TRBV7-9	16	TRBD2	once	TGTGCCAGCAGCCGGGCGGGGACTAGCGGGAAAAATGAGCAGTTCTTC	CASSRAGTSGKNEQFF
TRBJ2-7	TRBV18	16	TRBD1	NA	TGTGCCAGCTCACCGACCCGGGACAGGGGGCCCTACGAGCAGTACTTC	CASSPTRDRGPYEQYF
TRBJ2-7	TRBV21-1	20	NA	NA	TGTGCCAGCAGCAGAAGACTAGCGGGAGTTATAAATACGACGAAGTTCGAGCAGTACTTC	CASSRRLAGVINTTKFEQYF
TRBJ2-7	TRBV5-4	15	TRBD2	NA	TGTGCCAGCAGCTTGGTATCTAGCGGGACCTACGAGCAGTACTTC	CASSLVSSGTYEQYF
TRBJ2-2	TRBV29-1	13	NA	NA	TGCAGCGTTGAACAGGGAAACACCGGGGAGCTGTTTTTT	CSVEQGNTGELFF
TRBJ2-7	TRBV4-2	13	NA	NA	TGTGCCAGCAGCCAAGATCGAGGGTTCGAGCAGTACTTC	CASSQDRGFEQYF
TRBJ2-7	TRBV6-1	14	NA	NA	TGTGCCACCTTTTGGGGTGCGGACTCCTACGAGCAGTACTTC	CATFWGADSYEQYF
TRBJ1-6	TRBV5-6	14	TRBD1	few	TGTGCCAGCAGCCATACGACAGGGGAGGATCCCCTCCACTTT	CASSHTTGEDPLHF